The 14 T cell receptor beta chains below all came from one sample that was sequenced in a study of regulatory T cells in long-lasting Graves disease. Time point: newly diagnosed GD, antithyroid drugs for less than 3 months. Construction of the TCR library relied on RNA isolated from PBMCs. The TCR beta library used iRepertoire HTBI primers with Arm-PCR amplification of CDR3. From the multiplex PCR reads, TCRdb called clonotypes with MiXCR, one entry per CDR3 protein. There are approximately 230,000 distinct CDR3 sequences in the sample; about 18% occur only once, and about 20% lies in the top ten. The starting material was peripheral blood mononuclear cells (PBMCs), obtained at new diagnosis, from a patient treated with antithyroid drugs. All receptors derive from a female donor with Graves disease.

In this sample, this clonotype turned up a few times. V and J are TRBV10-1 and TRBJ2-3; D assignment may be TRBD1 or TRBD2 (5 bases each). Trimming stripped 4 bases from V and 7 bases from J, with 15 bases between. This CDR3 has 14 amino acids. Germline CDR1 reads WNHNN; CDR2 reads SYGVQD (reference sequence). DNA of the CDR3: TGCGCCAGCAGTGTTGGTCGGGGCAGTCATACGCAGTATTTT. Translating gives CASSVGRGSHTQYF.

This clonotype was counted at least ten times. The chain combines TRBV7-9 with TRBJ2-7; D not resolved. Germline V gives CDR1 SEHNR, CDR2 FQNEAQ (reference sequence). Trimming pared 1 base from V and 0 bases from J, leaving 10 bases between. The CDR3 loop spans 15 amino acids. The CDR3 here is CASSLGPESSYEQYF. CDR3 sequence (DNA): TGTGCCAGCAGCTTAGGGCCAGAGAGCTCCTACGAGCAGTACTTC.

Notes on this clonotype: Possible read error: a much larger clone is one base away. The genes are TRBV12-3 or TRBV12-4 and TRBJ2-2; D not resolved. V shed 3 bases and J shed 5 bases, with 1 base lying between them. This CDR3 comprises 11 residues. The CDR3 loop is CASSFTGELFF. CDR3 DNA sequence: TGTGCCAGCAGTTTTACCGGGGAGCTGTTTTTT.

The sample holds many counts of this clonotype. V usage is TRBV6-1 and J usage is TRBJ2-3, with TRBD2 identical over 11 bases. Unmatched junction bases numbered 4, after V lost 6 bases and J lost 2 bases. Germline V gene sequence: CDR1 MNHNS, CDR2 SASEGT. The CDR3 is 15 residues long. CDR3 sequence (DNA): TGTGCCAGCAGCCGACTAGCGGGGTCCACAGATACGCAGTATTTT. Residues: CASSRLAGSTDTQYF.

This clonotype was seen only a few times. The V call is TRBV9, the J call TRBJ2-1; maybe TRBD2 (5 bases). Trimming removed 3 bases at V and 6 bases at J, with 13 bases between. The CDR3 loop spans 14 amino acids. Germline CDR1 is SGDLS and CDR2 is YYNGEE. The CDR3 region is CASSGTRPGNEQFF. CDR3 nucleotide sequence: TGTGCCAGCAGCGGAACTAGACCTGGCAATGAGCAGTTCTTC. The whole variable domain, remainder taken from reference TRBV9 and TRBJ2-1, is DSGVTQTPKHLITATGQRVTLRCSPRSGDLSVYWYQQSLDQGLQFLIQYYNGEERAKGNILERFSAQQFPDLHSELNLSSLELGDSALYFCASSGTRPGNEQFFGPGTRLTVL.

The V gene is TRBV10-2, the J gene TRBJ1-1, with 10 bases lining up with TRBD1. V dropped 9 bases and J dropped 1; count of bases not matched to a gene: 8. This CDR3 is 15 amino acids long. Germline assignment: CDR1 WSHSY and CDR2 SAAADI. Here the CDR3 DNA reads TGCGCCAGTAGAGGGACAGGGGCCGGGAACACTGAAGCTTTCTTT. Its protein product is CASRGTGAGNTEAFF.

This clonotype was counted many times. CDR3 DNA: TGTGCCAGCAGTTACGTTCGGGCGGGGGGTAACACTGAAGCTTTCTTT. Amino acid sequence: CASSYVRAGGNTEAFF. The chain uses TRBV6-5 and TRBJ1-1, with D perhaps TRBD1 (5 bases). The CDR3 length is 16 residues. Trimming pared 2 bases from V and 2 bases from J, leaving 15 bases between. Germline CDR1 and CDR2: MNHEY and SVGAGI.

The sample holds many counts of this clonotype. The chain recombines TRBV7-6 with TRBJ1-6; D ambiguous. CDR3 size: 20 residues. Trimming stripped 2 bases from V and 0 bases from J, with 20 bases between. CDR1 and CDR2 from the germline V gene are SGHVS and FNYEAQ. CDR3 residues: CASSLIPTTVRSSYNSPLHF. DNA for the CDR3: TGTGCCAGCAGCTTAATCCCGACTACGGTGAGGAGCTCCTATAATTCACCCCTCCACTTT.

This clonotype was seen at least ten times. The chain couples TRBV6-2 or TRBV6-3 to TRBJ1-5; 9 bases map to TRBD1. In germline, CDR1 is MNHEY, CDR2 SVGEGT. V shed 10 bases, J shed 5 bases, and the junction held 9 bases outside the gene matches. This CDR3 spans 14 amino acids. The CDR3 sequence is CATGQGRGDQPQHF. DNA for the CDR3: TGTGCCACCGGACAGGGGCGGGGAGATCAGCCCCAGCATTTT.

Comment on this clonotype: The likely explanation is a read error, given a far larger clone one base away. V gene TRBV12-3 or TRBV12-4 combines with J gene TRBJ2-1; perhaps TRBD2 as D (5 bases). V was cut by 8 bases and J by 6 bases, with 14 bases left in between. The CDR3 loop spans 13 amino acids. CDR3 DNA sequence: TGTGCCAGCGGAACGGGTGGACTCAATGAGCAGTTCTTC. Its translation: CASGTGGLNEQFF.

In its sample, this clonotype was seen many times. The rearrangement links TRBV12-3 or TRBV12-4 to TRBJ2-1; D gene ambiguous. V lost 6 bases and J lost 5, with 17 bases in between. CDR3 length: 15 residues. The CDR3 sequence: CASSLRVAVHNEQFF. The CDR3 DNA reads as TGTGCCAGCAGCCTCCGGGTAGCCGTCCACAATGAGCAGTTCTTC.

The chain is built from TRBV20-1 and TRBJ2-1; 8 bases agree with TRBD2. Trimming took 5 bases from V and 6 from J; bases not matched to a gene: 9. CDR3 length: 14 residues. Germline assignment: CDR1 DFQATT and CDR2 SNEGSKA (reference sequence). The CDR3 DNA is TGCAGTGCTCCTCGCCCAGCGGGAGTCAATGAGCAGTTCTTC. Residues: CSAPRPAGVNEQFF.

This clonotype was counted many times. Here the CDR3 reads CASSPGPLSNEQFF. Here the CDR3 DNA reads TGTGCCAGCAGTCCAGGACCTCTGAGCAATGAGCAGTTCTTC. This rearrangement joins TRBV27 to TRBJ2-1; D remains unclear. The V end lost 5 bases, the J end lost 6 bases, and 14 bases lay between the germline ends. Looked up from germline, CDR1 is MNHEY and CDR2 is SMNVEV (reference sequence). This CDR3 comprises 14 residues.

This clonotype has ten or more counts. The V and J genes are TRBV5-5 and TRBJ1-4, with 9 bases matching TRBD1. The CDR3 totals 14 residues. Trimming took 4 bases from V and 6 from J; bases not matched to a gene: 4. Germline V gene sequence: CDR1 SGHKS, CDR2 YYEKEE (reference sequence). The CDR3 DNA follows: TGTGCCAGCAGCGCGACAGGGGGAGATGAAAAACTGTTTTTT. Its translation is CASSATGGDEKLFF.